This TCR beta chain was found in a study of cytomegalovirus exposure and HLA in healthy donors. This CDR3 is built from 14 residues. V lost 1 base and J 7 bases, leaving 13 bases between the germline ends. CDR1 and CDR2 (germline): SGHVS, FNYEAQ. The PCR used 60 Vbeta and 13 Jbeta primers. Clones were read by immunoSEQ multiplex PCR, and TCRdb kept only the in-frame ones, dropping some. Of approximately 110,000 clones in the sample, roughly 71% were seen once. This clone has more than one count but fewer than ten. The chain combines TRBV7-6 with TRBJ1-1; D perhaps matches TRBD1 (6 bases). The specimen sequenced was PBMCs. The clonotype comes from a woman between 70 and 85 years old in good health and CMV-seropositive. CDR3 residues: CASSLGVGGSEAFF. For the CDR3, the DNA is TGTGCCAGCAGCTTAGGAGTAGGGGGTAGTGAAGCTTTCTTT.